This T cell receptor (beta chain) was found in a study of blood T cell repertoires in COVID-19. Study as a whole: COVID-19 samples from acute and convalescent phases originated in the United States, Italy and Spain. In each case, the material was cDNA or gDNA derived from T cells, B-cell-depleted T cells, or PBMCs.

The CDR3 consists of 14 residues. Per the germline V gene, CDR1 is MNHEY and CDR2 is SMNVEV (reference sequence). Germline trimming cut 6 bases from V and 4 bases from J; bases unmatched to any gene: 5. Original processing notes: Amplified reference gene primers provided the basis for estimating nucleated cell counts. Sequencing used immunoSEQ multiplex PCR; TCRdb keeps in-frame clones, though not all of them. V, J and clone size derive from that table, while D and trimming were established from the DNA sequence. The sample yields about 91,000 clones, just over 85% seen once. Sequencing was carried out using peripheral blood. V gene TRBV27 combines with J gene TRBJ2-3; 9 bases are shared with TRBD2. This sequence was found in a woman in her sixties or seventies with acute or convalescent COVID-19. The CDR3 reads CASRRAGGPDTQYF. CDR3 sequence (DNA): TGTGCCAGCAGGAGAGCGGGAGGCCCAGATACGCAGTATTTT.